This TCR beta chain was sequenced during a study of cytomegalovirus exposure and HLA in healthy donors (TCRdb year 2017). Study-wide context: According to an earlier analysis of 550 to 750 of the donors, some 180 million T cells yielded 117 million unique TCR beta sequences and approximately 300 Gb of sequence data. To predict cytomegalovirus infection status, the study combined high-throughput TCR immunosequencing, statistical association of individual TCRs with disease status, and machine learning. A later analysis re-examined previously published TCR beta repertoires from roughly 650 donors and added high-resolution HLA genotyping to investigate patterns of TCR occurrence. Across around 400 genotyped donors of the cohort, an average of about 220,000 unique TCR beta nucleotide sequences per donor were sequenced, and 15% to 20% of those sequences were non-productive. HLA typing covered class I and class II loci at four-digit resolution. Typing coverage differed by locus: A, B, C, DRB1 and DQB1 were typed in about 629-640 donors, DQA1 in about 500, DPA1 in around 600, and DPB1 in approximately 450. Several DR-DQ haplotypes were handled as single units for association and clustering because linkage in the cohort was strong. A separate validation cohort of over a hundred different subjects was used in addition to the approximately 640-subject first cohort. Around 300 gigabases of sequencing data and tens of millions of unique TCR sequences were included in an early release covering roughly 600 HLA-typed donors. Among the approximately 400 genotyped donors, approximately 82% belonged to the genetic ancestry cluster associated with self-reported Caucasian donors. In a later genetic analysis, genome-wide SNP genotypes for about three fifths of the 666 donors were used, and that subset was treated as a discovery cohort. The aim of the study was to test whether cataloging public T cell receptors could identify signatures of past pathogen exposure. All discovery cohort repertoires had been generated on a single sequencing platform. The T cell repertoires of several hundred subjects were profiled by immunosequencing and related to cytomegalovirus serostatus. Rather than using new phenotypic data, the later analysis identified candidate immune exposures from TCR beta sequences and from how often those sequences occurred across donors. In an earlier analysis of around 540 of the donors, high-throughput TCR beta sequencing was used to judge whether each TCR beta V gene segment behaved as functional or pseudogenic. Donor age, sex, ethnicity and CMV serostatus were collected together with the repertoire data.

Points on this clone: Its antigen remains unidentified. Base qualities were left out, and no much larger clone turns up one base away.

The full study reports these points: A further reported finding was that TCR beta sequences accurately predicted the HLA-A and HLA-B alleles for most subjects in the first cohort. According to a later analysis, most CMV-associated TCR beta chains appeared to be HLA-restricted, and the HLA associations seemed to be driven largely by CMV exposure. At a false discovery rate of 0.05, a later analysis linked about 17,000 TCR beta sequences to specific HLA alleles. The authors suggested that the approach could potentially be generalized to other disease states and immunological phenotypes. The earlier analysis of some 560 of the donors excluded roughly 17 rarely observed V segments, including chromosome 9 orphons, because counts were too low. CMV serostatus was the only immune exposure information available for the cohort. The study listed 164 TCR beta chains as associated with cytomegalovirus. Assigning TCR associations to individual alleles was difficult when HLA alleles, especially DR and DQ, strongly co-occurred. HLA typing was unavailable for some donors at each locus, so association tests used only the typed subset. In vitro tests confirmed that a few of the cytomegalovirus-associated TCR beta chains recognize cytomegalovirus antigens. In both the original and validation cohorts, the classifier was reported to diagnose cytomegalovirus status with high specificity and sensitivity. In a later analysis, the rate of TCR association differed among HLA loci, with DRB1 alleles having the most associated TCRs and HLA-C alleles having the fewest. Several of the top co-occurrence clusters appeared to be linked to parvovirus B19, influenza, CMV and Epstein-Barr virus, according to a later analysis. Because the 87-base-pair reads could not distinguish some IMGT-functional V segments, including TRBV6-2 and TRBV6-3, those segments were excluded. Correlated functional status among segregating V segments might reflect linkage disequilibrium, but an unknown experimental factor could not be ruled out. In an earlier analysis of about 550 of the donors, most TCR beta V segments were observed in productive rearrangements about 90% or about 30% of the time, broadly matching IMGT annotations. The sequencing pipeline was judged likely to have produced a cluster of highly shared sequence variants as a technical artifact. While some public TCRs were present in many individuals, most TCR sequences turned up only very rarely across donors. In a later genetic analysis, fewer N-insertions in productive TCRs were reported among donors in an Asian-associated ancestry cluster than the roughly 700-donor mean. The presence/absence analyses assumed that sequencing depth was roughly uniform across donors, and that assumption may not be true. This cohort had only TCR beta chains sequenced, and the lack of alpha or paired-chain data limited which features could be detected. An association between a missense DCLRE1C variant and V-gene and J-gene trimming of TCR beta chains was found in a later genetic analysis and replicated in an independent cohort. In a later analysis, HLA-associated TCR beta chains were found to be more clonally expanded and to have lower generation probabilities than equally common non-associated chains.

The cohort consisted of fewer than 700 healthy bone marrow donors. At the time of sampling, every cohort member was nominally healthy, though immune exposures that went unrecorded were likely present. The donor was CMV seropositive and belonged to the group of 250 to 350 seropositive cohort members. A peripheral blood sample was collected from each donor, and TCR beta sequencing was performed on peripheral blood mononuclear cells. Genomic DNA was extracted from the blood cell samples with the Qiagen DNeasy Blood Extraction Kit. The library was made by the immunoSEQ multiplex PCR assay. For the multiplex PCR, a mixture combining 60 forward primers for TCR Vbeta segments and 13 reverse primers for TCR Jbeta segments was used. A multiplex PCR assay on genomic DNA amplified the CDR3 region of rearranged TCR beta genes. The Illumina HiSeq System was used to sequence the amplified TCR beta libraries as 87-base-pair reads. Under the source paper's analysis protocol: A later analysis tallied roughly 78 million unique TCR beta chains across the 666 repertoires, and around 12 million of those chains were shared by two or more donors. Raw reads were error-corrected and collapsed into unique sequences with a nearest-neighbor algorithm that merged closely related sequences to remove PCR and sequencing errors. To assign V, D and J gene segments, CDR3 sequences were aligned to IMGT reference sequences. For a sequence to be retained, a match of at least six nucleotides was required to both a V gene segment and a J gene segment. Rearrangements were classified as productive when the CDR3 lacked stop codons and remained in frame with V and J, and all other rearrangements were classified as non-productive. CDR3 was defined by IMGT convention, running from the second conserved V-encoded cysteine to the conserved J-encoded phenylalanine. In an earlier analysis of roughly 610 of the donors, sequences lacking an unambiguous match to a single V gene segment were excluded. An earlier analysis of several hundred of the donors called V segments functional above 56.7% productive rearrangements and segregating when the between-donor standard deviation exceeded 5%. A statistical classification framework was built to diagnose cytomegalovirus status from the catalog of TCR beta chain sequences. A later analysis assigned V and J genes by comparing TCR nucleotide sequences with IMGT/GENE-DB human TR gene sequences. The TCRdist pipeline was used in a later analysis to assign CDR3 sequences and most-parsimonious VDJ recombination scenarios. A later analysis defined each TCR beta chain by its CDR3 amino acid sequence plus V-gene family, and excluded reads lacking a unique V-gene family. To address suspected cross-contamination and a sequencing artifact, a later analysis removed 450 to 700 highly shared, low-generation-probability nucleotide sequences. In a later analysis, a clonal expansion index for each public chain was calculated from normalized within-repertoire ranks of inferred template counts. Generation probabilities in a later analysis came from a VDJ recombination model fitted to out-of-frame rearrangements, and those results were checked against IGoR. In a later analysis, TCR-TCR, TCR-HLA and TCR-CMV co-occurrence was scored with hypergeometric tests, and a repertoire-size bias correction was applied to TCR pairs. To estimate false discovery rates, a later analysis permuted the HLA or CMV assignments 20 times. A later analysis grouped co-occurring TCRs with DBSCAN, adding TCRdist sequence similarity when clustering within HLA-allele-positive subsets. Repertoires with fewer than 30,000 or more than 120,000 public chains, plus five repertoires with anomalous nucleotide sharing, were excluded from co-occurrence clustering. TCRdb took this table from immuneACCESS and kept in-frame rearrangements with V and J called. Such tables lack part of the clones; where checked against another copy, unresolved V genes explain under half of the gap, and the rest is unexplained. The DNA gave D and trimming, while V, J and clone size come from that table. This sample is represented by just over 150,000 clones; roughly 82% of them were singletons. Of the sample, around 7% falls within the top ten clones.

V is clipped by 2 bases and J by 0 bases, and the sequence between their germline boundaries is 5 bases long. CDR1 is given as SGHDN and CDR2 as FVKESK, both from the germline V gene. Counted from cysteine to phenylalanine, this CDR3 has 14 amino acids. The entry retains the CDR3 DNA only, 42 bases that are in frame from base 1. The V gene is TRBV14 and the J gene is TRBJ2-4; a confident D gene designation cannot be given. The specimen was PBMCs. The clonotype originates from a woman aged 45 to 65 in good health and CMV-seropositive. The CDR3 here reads CASSQQLAKNIQYF. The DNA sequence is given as TGTGCCAGCAGCCAACAGTTAGCCAAAAACATTCAGTACTTC.